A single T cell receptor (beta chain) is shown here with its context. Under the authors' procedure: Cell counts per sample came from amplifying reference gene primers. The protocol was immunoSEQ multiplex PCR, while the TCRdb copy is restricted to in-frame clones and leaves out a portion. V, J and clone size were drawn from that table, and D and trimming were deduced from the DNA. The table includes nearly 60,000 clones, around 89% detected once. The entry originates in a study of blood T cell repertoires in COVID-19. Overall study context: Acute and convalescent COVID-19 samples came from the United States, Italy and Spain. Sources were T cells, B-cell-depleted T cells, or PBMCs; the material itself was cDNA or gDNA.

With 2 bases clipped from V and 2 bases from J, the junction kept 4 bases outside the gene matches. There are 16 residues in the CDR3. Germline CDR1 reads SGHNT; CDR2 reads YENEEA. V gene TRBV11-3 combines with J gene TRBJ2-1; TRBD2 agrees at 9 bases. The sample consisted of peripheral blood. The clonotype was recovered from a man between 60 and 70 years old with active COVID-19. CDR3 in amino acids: CASSLKTSGPYNEQFF. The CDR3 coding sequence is TGTGCCAGCAGCTTAAAGACTAGCGGCCCCTACAATGAGCAGTTCTTC.